This is a list of T cell receptor beta chains from one sample in a study of CD4 and CD8 cells across lung adenocarcinoma regions. TCRdb re-derived calls from the PCR reads in MiXCR, one entry per CDR3 protein. The sample has around 20,000 distinct CDR3 sequences, 50% seen once. Sequencing used CD8+ T cells from the margin of a lung tumor. The receptors derive from a male donor with lung adenocarcinoma. The CD4 and CD8 labels of this study may be unreliable. Both conserved end residues are part of each CDR3. A D gene is named only where the DNA matches it firmly. Not every row has a clone size; where given, it reads once, few, many or a size class.

J: TRBJ2-5
size: -
V: TRBV28
D: -
length: 16
CDR3: CASSGEGGGDKDTQYF
DNA: TGTGCCAGTAGTGGGGAGGGGGGAGGCGACAAAGATACCCAGTACTTC

J: TRBJ2-3
size: -
V: TRBV6-5
D: -
length: 15
CDR3: CASSYQAGGTHTQYF
DNA: TGTGCCAGCAGTTACCAGGCTGGCGGCACACATACGCAGTATTTT

J: TRBJ2-3
size: -
V: TRBV6-1
D: -
length: 15
CDR3: CARSEGGGAQDTQYF
DNA: TGTGCCAGGAGTGAGGGGGGGGGTGCCCAAGATACGCAGTATTTT

J: TRBJ2-1
size: few
V: TRBV6-4
D: -
length: 16
CDR3: CASSLTGLSDANEQFF
DNA: TGTGCCAGCAGTCTCACAGGACTATCTGACGCCAATGAGCAGTTCTTC

J: TRBJ2-7
size: -
V: TRBV14
D: -
length: 15
CDR3: CASSQWAGATYEQYF
DNA: TGTGCCAGCAGCCAATGGGCAGGAGCAACCTACGAGCAGTACTTC

J: TRBJ2-7
size: many
V: TRBV7-2
D: -
length: 13
CDR3: CASSPSSSYEQYF
DNA: TGTGCCAGCAGCCCCAGTTCCAGCTACGAGCAGTACTTC

J: TRBJ1-3
size: few
V: TRBV11-1
D: -
length: 14
CDR3: CASSLAPTGNTIYF
DNA: TGTGCCAGCAGCTTAGCGCCGACTGGAAACACCATATATTTT

J: TRBJ2-1
size: many
V: TRBV6-5
D: -
length: 15
CDR3: CASSYDPIARNEQFF
DNA: TGTGCCAGCAGTTATGATCCAATAGCGCGGAATGAGCAGTTCTTC

J: TRBJ2-1
size: -
V: TRBV11-2
D: TRBD1
length: 15
CDR3: CASSSGQVSYNEQFF
DNA: TGTGCCAGCAGCTCAGGACAGGTGTCCTACAATGAGCAGTTCTTC

J: TRBJ1-6
size: few
V: TRBV6-1
D: -
length: 14
CDR3: CASSAGPYNSPLHF
DNA: TGTGCCAGCAGTGCCGGGCCCTATAATTCACCCCTCCACTTT

J: TRBJ2-5
size: -
V: TRBV27
D: TRBD2
length: 14
CDR3: CAGRGGRGTNIQYF
DNA: TGTGCGGGGAGGGGAGGTCGGGGCACCAACATCCAGTACTTC

J: TRBJ1-1
size: -
V: TRBV6-1
D: -
length: 14
CDR3: CASSEWGFNTEAFF
DNA: TGTGCCAGCAGTGAGTGGGGATTCAACACTGAAGCTTTCTTT

J: TRBJ2-5
size: -
V: TRBV10-3
D: -
length: 14
CDR3: CAGSGGGPQETQYF
DNA: TGTGCGGGGAGTGGGGGCGGTCCCCAAGAGACCCAGTACTTC

J: TRBJ2-2
size: -
V: TRBV6-1
D: TRBD1
length: 17
CDR3: CASSDPLTGGRTGELFF
DNA: TGTGCCAGCAGTGATCCACTCACAGGGGGCAGGACCGGGGAGCTGTTTTTT

J: TRBJ2-1
size: -
V: TRBV4-1
D: TRBD2
length: 15
CDR3: CASSQDPGGIYEQFF
DNA: TGCGCCAGCAGCCAAGATCCGGGAGGGATCTATGAGCAGTTCTTC

J: TRBJ2-1
size: many
V: TRBV23-1
D: TRBD2
length: 17
CDR3: CASSHRKPSGSYNEQFF
DNA: TGCGCCAGCAGTCACCGTAAACCTAGCGGGAGTTACAATGAGCAGTTCTTC

J: TRBJ2-5
size: -
V: TRBV6-1
D: -
length: 11
CDR3: CASSRVNEQYF
DNA: TGTGCCAGCTCGAGGGTAAATGAGCAGTACTTC

J: TRBJ2-7
size: -
V: TRBV5-4
D: -
length: 14
CDR3: CASSLGWSSYEQYF
DNA: TGTGCCAGCAGCTTGGGCTGGAGCTCCTACGAGCAGTACTTC

J: TRBJ2-7
size: -
V: TRBV11-2
D: -
length: 13
CDR3: CASSLEPGGEQYF
DNA: TGTGCCAGCAGCTTAGAGCCCGGGGGCGAGCAGTACTTC

J: TRBJ2-1
size: -
V: TRBV10-3
D: -
length: 13
CDR3: CAINSGRDNEQFF
DNA: TGTGCCATCAATTCCGGGCGGGACAATGAGCAGTTCTTC

J: TRBJ2-4
size: few
V: TRBV27
D: TRBD2
length: 14
CDR3: CAGSGGRGQDTQYF
DNA: TGTGCCGGCAGCGGGGGCCGTGGTCAAGACACCCAGTACTTC

J: TRBJ2-7
size: -
V: TRBV30
D: -
length: 12
CDR3: CAWIGFGDEQYF
DNA: TGTGCCTGGATAGGGTTCGGCGACGAGCAGTACTTC

J: TRBJ1-2
size: -
V: TRBV6-1
D: TRBD1
length: 15
CDR3: CASSLTGGANYGYTF
DNA: TGTGCCAGCAGCCTGACAGGGGGCGCTAACTATGGCTACACCTTC

J: TRBJ2-7
size: -
V: TRBV5-1
D: -
length: 13
CDR3: CASSLEGSYEQYF
DNA: TGCGCCAGCAGCTTGGAAGGTTCCTACGAGCAGTACTTC

J: TRBJ1-5
size: -
V: TRBV7-2
D: TRBD1
length: 16
CDR3: CASSLVGQYSNQPQHF
DNA: TGTGCCAGCAGCTTAGTGGGACAGTATAGCAATCAGCCCCAGCATTTT

J: TRBJ2-1
size: -
V: TRBV6-1
D: -
length: 13
CDR3: CASSLFLSNEQFF
DNA: TGTGCCAGCAGTCTTTTCCTGAGCAATGAGCAGTTCTTC

J: TRBJ2-1
size: few
V: TRBV6-1
D: TRBD2
length: 15
CDR3: CASRVGLAPRYEQFF
DNA: TGTGCCAGCAGGGTTGGACTAGCCCCGCGGTATGAGCAGTTCTTC

J: TRBJ1-4
size: -
V: TRBV30
D: -
length: 14
CDR3: CAWSVSGPNEKLFF
DNA: TGTGCCTGGAGTGTATCCGGGCCAAATGAAAAACTGTTTTTT

J: TRBJ2-1
size: few
V: TRBV6-1
D: TRBD2
length: 13
CDR3: CASSSGLAGSQFF
DNA: TGTGCCAGCAGCTCCGGACTAGCGGGCTCGCAGTTCTTC

J: TRBJ1-5
size: few
V: TRBV10-2
D: -
length: 16
CDR3: CASSESKGHVNQPQHF
DNA: TGCGCCAGCAGTGAGTCGAAGGGACATGTCAATCAGCCCCAGCATTTT

J: TRBJ2-3
size: -
V: TRBV7-3
D: -
length: 17
CDR3: CASSPTPERRPPDTQYF
DNA: TGTGCCAGCAGCCCCACACCCGAGCGGAGACCCCCAGATACGCAGTATTTT

J: TRBJ2-1
size: -
V: TRBV19
D: -
length: 16
CDR3: CASSINIGFSSNEQFF
DNA: TGTGCCAGTAGTATTAATATAGGGTTTTCCTCCAATGAGCAGTTCTTC

J: TRBJ2-5
size: -
V: TRBV10-1
D: TRBD2
length: 15
CDR3: CAGGDGGCDPETQYF
DNA: TGCGCCGGGGGGGACGGGGGTTGTGACCCAGAGACCCAGTACTTC

J: TRBJ2-5
size: -
V: TRBV6-1
D: -
length: 12
CDR3: CASSSTGETQYF
DNA: TGTGCCAGCAGCAGTACCGGTGAGACCCAGTACTTC

J: TRBJ1-4
size: few
V: TRBV6-1
D: TRBD1
length: 14
CDR3: CASSDRQGHEKLFF
DNA: TGTGCCAGCAGTGACCGACAGGGACATGAAAAACTGTTTTTT

J: TRBJ2-1
size: -
V: TRBV6-1
D: -
length: 14
CDR3: CAGRRAGDQDTQYF
DNA: TGTGCGGGGAGACGGGCGGGTGACCAAGATACGCAGTATTTC

J: TRBJ2-4
size: -
V: TRBV6-1
D: -
length: 14
CDR3: CGGTGLGGKNIQYF
DNA: TGTGGCGGCACGGGGCTGGGAGGCAAAAATATTCAGTATTTC

J: TRBJ2-1
size: few
V: TRBV10-3
D: TRBD1
length: 16
CDR3: CAIRGTGEMRGNEQFF
DNA: TGTGCCATCAGAGGGACAGGGGAAATGCGGGGGAATGAGCAGTTCTTC

J: TRBJ2-1
size: -
V: TRBV27
D: -
length: 13
CDR3: CASSPTGRTEQFF
DNA: TGTGCCAGCAGTCCGACCGGACGGACTGAGCAGTTCTTC

J: TRBJ2-1
size: -
V: TRBV7-2
D: TRBD2
length: 15
CDR3: CASRKGLAGNNEQFF
DNA: TGTGCCAGCAGGAAAGGACTAGCGGGGAACAATGAGCAGTTCTTC

J: TRBJ2-7
size: -
V: TRBV4-1
D: -
length: 15
CDR3: CASSQERVAKDTQYF
DNA: TGCGCCAGCAGCCAGGAGCGCGTGGCCAAAGATACGCAGTACTTC

J: TRBJ2-1
size: -
V: TRBV10-1
D: TRBD2
length: 16
CDR3: CASRGQLAGVHYEQFF
DNA: TGCGCCAGCAGAGGCCAACTAGCGGGAGTCCACTATGAGCAGTTCTTC

J: TRBJ2-3
size: few
V: TRBV14
D: -
length: 14
CDR3: CASSQGPGPDTQYF
DNA: TGTGCCAGCAGCCAAGGTCCAGGGCCAGATACGCAGTATTTT

J: TRBJ2-1
size: -
V: TRBV6-1
D: TRBD2
length: 15
CDR3: CASSEVSSGYNEQFF
DNA: TGTGCCAGCAGTGAAGTTTCTAGCGGCTACAATGAGCAGTTCTTC

J: TRBJ2-7
size: -
V: TRBV6-1
D: TRBD2
length: 15
CDR3: CASSSVRLAEDTQYF
DNA: TGTGCCAGCTCCTCGGTGCGACTAGCGGAAGATACGCAGTACTTC

J: TRBJ2-7
size: -
V: TRBV7-6
D: TRBD1
length: 15
CDR3: CASSPRGQGLREQYF
DNA: TGTGCCAGCAGCCCTAGAGGACAGGGCTTACGTGAGCAGTACTTC

J: TRBJ2-3
size: -
V: TRBV6-8
D: TRBD1
length: 16
CDR3: CASAGLGGSSTETQYF
DNA: TGTGCCAGCGCGGGCTTAGGGGGCAGTAGCACAGAGACGCAGTATTTT

J: TRBJ2-3
size: -
V: TRBV10-2
D: -
length: 14
CDR3: CASSARGGTNMQYF
DNA: TGCGCCAGCTCGGCGCGGGGAGGCACAAATATGCAGTACTTT

J: TRBJ1-6
size: many
V: TRBV6-1
D: -
length: 15
CDR3: CASSLGQPDNSPLHF
DNA: TGTGCCAGCAGCCTTGGACAGCCTGATAATTCACCCCTCCACTTT

J: TRBJ2-3
size: -
V: TRBV14
D: TRBD2
length: 12
CDR3: CASSQGTSVQYF
DNA: TGTGCCAGCAGCCAAGGTACTAGCGTGCAGTATTTT

J: TRBJ2-1
size: -
V: TRBV7-3
D: TRBD2
length: 15
CDR3: CASSARLAGVEEQFF
DNA: TGTGCCAGCAGCGCCCGACTAGCGGGAGTTGAGGAGCAGTTCTTC

J: TRBJ2-5
size: medium-sized
V: TRBV7-2
D: -
length: 14
CDR3: CASSKQSGGQTQYF
DNA: TGTGCCAGCAGCAAACAGAGTGGTGGACAGACCCAGTACTTC

J: TRBJ2-3
size: -
V: TRBV10-1
D: -
length: 14
CDR3: CAGGPGSETETQYF
DNA: TGCGCGGGCGGCCCGGGGAGTGAGACAGAGACGCAGTACTTT

J: TRBJ2-3
size: -
V: TRBV6-1
D: -
length: 16
CDR3: CASRLQSEAISDTQYF
DNA: TGTGCCAGCAGGCTACAATCGGAGGCAATATCAGATACGCAGTATTTT

J: TRBJ2-7
size: many
V: TRBV7-2
D: -
length: 15
CDR3: CASSLAGASSYEQYF
DNA: TGTGCCAGCAGCTTAGCGGGAGCGAGCTCCTACGAGCAGTACTTC

J: TRBJ2-1
size: -
V: TRBV6-1
D: TRBD2
length: 17
CDR3: CASLPGLAGDSYNEQFF
DNA: TGTGCCAGCTTACCGGGACTAGCGGGAGACTCCTACAATGAGCAGTTCTTC

J: TRBJ2-5
size: large
V: TRBV27
D: -
length: 12
CDR3: CASRGSGVTQYF
DNA: TGTGCCAGCCGGGGGAGCGGAGTGACCCAGTACTTC

J: TRBJ2-5
size: -
V: TRBV20-1
D: -
length: 15
CDR3: CSARRPGHLQETQYF
DNA: TGCAGTGCTAGAAGACCGGGACACCTTCAAGAGACCCAGTACTTC

J: TRBJ2-5
size: many
V: TRBV5-1
D: TRBD2
length: 15
CDR3: CASSLPPAVAGEQYF
DNA: TGCGCCAGCAGCTTACCCCCTGCCGTTGCGGGGGAGCAGTACTTC